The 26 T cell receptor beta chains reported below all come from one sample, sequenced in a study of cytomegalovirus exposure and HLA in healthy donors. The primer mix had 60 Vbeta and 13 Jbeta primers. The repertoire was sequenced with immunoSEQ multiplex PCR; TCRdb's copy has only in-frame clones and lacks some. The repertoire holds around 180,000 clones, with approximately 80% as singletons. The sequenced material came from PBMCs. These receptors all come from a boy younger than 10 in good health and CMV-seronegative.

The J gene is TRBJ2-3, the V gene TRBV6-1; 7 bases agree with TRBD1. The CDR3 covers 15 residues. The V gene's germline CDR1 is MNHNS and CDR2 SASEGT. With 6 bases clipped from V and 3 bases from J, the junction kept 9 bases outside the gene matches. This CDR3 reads CASSKVGGETDTQYF. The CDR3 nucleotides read TGTGCCAGCAGCAAAGTAGGGGGCGAAACAGATACGCAGTATTTT.

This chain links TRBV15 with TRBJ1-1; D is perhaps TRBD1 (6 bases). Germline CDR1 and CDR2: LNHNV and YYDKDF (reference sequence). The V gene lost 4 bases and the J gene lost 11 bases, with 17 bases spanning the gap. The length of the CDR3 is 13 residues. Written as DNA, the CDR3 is TGTGCCACCAGCATGAGTCCCGGGACACGGGCTTTCTTT. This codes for CATSMSPGTRAFF.

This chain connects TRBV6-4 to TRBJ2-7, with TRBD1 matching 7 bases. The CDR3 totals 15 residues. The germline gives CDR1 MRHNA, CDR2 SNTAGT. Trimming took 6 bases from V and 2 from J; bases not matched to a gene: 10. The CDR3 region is CASRVRTGAPYEQYV. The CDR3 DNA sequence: TGTGCCAGCAGGGTCCGAACAGGGGCCCCCTACGAGCAGTACGTC.

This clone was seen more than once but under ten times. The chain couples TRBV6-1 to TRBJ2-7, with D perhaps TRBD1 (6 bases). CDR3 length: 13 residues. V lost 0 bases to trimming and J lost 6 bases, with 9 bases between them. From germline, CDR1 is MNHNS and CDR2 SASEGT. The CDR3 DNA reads TGTGCCAGCAGTGAAGCGGGGGCAGGCGAGCAGTACGTC. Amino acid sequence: CASSEAGAGEQYV.

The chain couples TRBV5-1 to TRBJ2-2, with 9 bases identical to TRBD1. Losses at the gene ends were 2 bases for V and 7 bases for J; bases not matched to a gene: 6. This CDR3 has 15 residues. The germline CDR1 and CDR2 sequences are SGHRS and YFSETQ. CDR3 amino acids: CASSFASGQGGELFF. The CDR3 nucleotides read TGCGCCAGCAGCTTTGCTTCGGGACAGGGCGGGGAGCTGTTTTTT.

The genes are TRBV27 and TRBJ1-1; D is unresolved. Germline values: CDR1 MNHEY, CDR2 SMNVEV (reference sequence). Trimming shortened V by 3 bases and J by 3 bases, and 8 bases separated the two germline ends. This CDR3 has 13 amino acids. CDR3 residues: CASSFYPDTEAFF. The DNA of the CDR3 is TGTGCCAGCAGTTTCTATCCCGACACTGAAGCTTTCTTT.

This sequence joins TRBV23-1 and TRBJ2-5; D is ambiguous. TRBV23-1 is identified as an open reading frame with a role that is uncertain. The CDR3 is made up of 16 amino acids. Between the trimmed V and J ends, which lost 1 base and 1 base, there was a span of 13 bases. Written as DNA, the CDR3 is TGCGCCAGCAGTCAATACGCGGTTGGCGGCCAAGAGACCCAGTACTTC. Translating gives CASSQYAVGGQETQYF.

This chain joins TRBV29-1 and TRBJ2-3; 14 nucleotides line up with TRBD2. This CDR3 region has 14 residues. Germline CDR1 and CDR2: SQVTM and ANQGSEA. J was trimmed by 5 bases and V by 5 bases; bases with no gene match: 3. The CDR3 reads CSVKGLAGVDTQYF. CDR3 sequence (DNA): TGCAGCGTTAAGGGACTAGCGGGGGTAGATACGCAGTATTTT.

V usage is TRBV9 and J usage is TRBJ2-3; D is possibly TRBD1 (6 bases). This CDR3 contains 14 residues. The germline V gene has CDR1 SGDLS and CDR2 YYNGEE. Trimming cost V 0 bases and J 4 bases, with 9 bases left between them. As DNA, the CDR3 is TGTGCCAGCAGCGTAGGTGGGACACCAGATACGCAGTATTTT. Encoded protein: CASSVGGTPDTQYF.

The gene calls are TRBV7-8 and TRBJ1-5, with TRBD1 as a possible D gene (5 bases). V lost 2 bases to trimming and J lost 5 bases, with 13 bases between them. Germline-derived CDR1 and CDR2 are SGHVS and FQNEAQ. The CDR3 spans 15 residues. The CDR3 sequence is CASSLMSGNDQPQHF. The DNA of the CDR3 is TGTGCCAGCAGCTTAATGTCAGGGAATGATCAGCCCCAGCATTTT.

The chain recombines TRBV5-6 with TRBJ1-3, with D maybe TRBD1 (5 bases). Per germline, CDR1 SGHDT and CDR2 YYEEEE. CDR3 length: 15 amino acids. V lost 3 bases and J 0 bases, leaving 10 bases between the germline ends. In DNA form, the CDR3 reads TGTGCCAGCAGCTGGGGGGACCGCTCTGGAAACACCATATATTTT. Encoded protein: CASSWGDRSGNTIYF.

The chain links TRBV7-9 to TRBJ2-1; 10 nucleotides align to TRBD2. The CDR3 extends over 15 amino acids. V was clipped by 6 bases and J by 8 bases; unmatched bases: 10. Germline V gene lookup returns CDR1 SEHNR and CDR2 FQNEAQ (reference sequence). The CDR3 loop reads CASRLSGGAEDEQFF. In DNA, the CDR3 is TGTGCCAGCAGGTTGAGCGGGGGGGCAGAAGATGAGCAGTTCTTC. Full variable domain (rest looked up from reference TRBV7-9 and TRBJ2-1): DTGVSQNPRHKITKRGQNVTFRCDPISEHNRLYWYRQTLGQGPEFLTYFQNEAQLEKSRLLSDRFSAERPKGSFSTLEIQRTEQGDSAMYLCASRLSGGAEDEQFFGPGTRLTVL.

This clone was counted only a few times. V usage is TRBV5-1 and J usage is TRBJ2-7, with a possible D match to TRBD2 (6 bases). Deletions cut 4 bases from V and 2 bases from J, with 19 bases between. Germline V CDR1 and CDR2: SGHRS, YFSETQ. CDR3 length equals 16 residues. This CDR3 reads CASSPLILSGPYEQYF. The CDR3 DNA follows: TGCGCCAGCAGCCCGCTAATCCTTAGCGGCCCCTACGAGCAGTACTTC.

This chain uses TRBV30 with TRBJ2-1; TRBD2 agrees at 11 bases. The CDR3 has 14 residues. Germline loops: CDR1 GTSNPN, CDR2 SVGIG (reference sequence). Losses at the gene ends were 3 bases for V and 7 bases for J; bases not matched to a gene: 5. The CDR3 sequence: CAWRTSGELNEQFF. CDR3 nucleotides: TGTGCCTGGAGGACTAGCGGGGAGCTGAATGAGCAGTTCTTC.

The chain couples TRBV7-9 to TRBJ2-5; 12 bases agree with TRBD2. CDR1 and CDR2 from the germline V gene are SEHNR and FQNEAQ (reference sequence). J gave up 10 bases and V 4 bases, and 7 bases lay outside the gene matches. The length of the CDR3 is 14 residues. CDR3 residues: CASSSGLAGDHQYF. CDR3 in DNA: TGTGCCAGCAGCTCGGGACTAGCGGGTGATCACCAGTACTTC.

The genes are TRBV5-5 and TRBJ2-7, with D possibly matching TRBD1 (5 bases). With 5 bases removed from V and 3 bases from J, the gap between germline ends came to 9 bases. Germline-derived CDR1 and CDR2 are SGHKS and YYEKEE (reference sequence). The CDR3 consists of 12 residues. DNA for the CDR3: TGTGCCAGCAGTCTGCAGGGCTACGAGCAGTACTTC. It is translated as CASSLQGYEQYF.

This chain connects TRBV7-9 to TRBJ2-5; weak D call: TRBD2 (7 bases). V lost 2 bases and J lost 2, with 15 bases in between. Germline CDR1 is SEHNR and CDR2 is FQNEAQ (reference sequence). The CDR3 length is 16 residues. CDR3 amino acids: CASSLYTGRGQETQYF. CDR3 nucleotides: TGTGCCAGCAGCTTATACACAGGGCGGGGGCAAGAGACCCAGTACTTC.

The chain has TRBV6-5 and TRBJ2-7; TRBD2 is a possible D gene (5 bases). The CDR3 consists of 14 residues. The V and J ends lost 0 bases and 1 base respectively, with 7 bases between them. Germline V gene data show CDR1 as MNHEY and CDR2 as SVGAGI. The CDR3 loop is CASSYSGESYEQYF. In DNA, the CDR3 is TGTGCCAGCAGTTACTCGGGAGAGTCCTACGAGCAGTACTTC.

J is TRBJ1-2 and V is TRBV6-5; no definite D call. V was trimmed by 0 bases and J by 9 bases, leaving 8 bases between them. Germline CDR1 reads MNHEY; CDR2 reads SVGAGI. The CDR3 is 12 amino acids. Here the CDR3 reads CASSYSGGRYTF. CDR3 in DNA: TGTGCCAGCAGTTACTCCGGCGGGCGCTACACCTTC.

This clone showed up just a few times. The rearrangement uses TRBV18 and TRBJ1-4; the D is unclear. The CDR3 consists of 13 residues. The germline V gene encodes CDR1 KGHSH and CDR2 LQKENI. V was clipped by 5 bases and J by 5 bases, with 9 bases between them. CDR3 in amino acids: CASSWGGNEKLFF. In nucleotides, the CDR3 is TGTGCCAGCTCATGGGGAGGGAATGAAAAACTGTTTTTT.

In DNA form, the CDR3 reads TGTGCCAGCAGCCAATCCGGGACAGGGGTAGGCGGGAGGGCTAGCAATGAGCAGTTCTTC. This translates into CASSQSGTGVGGRASNEQFF. The chain employs TRBV4-2 and TRBJ2-1; D perhaps matches TRBD1 (10 bases). Trimming cost V 2 bases and J 6 bases, with 29 bases left between them. Germline CDR1 LGHNA, CDR2 YNFKEQ. This CDR3 is built from 20 residues.

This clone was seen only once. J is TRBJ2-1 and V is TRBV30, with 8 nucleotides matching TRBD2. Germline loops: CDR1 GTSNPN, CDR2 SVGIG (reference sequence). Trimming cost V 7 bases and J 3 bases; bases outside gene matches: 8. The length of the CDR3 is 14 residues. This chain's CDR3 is CAYTPRGGYNEQFF. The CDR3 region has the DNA TGTGCCTACACTCCCCGGGGGGGCTACAATGAGCAGTTCTTC.

The CDR3 loop reads CAISPQENTEAFF. The DNA for the CDR3 is TGTGCCATCAGCCCACAGGAGAACACTGAAGCTTTCTTT. V gene TRBV10-3 combines with J gene TRBJ1-1; perhaps TRBD1 as D (5 bases). Germline CDR1 is ENHRY and CDR2 is SYGVKD. The CDR3 consists of 13 residues. Between the trimmed V and J ends, which lost 6 bases and 1 base, there was a span of 9 bases.

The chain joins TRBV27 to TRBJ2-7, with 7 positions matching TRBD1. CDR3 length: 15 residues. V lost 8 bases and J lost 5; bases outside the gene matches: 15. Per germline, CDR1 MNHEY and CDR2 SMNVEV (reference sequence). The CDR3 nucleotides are TGTGCCAGCGCAAGGGTCCCGACAGGGATCCACGAGCAGTACTTC. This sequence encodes CASARVPTGIHEQYF.

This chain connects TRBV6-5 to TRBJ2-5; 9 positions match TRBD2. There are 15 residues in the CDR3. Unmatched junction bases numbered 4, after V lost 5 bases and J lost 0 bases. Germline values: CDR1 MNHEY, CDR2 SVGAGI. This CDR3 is CASSVGLAYQETQYF. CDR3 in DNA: TGTGCCAGCAGTGTGGGACTAGCTTACCAAGAGACCCAGTACTTC.

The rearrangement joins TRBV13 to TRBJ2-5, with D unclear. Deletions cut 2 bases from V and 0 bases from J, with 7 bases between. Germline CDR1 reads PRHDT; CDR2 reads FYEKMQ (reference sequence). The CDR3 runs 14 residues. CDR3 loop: CASSLIQNQETQYF. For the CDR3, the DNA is TGTGCCAGCAGCTTAATCCAAAACCAAGAGACCCAGTACTTC.